This T cell receptor beta chain was identified in a study of PD-L1 blockade in urothelial cancer. Study overall: Patients started atezolizumab around 2014, 1,200 mg intravenously every 3 weeks. Among blood samples, the median T cell count was some 140,000.

The CDR3 has 14 residues. V was pared by 5 bases and J by 1 base, with 12 bases between. Germline loops: CDR1 SGHVS, CDR2 FQNEAQ. With respect to this clone: The antigen is unknown.

The investigators introduced synthetic TCR analog templates into each PCR as spikes. The repertoire was sequenced with immunoSEQ multiplex PCR; TCRdb's copy has only in-frame clones and lacks some. The data show 15,000 to 20,000 clones, with about 85% seen just once and under 6.5% held by the top ten. Findings of the study overall: At the 3-week point, tumor-associated blood clones expanded more in durable-benefit patients.

This chain links TRBV7-8 with TRBJ2-7, with a possible D match to TRBD1 (5 bases). Specimen: PBMCs, collected around atezolizumab (anti-PD-L1) treatment. The clonotype comes from a man between 45 and 60 years old with urothelial cancer. CDR3: CASSPRQGSYEQYF. Written as DNA, the CDR3 is TGTGCCAGCAGCCCCCGCCAGGGTTCCTACGAGCAGTACTTC.